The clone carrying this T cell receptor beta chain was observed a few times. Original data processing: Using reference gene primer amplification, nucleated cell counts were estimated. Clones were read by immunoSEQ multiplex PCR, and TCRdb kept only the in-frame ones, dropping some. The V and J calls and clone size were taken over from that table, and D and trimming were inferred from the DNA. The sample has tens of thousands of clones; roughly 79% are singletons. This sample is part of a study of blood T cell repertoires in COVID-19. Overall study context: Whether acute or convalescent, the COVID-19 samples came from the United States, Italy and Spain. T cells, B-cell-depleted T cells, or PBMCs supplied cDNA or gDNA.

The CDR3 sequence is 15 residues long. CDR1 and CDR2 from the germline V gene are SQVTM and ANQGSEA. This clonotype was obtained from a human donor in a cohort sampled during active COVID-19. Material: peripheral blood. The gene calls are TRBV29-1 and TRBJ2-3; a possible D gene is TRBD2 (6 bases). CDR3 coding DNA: TGCAGGGTGGCGGGCCGGGGAGGTGGTAAAGATACGCAGTATTTT. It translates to CRVAGRGGGKDTQYF.